These 27 T cell receptor beta chains were sequenced from one sample in a study of control samples from healthy donors and cancer patients. Only in-frame clones appear in the TCRdb table, and some are missing; sequencing was by immunoSEQ multiplex PCR. The sample has just under 100,000 clones; approximately 93% are singletons. The sequencing sample was made of blood. The receptors originated from a man aged 18 to 30 in good health.

This clone was seen once. The rearrangement uses TRBV7-2 and TRBJ2-1; a weak D match, TRBD2 (6 bases). CDR3 size: 14 residues. Trimming stripped 0 bases from V and 7 bases from J, with 10 bases between. Germline V CDR1 and CDR2: SGHTA, FQGNSA. The CDR3 is CASSLALARNEQFF. The CDR3 nucleotides are TGTGCCAGCAGCTTAGCACTAGCTAGGAATGAGCAGTTCTTC. Together with reference TRBV7-2 and TRBJ2-1, the CDR3 gives the full variable domain: GAGVSQSPSNKVTEKGKDVELRCDPISGHTALYWYRQSLGQGLEFLIYFQGNSAPDKSGLPSDRFSAERTGGSVSTLTIQRTQQEDSAVYLCASSLALARNEQFFGPGTRLTVL.

V is TRBV5-4 and J is TRBJ2-5; 12 bases are shared with TRBD2. The CDR3 totals 15 residues. With 3 bases clipped from V and 5 bases from J, the junction kept 5 bases outside the gene matches. The germline gives CDR1 SGHNT, CDR2 YYREEE (reference sequence). The CDR3 here is CASSSLAGGAETQYF. DNA for the CDR3: TGTGCCAGCAGCTCACTAGCGGGAGGAGCCGAGACCCAGTACTTC.

The chain carries TRBV4-1 and TRBJ2-7; 9 bases map to TRBD2. The CDR3 length is 18 residues. V lost 1 base, J lost 0 bases, and 10 bases stayed unmatched. CDR1 is MGHRA and CDR2 is YSYEKL in the germline V gene. DNA for the CDR3: TGCGCCAGCAGCCAAGGGGTTTCCCTAGCGGGAATCTCCTACGAGCAGTACTTC. Protein product: CASSQGVSLAGISYEQYF.

This chain joins TRBV6-5 and TRBJ2-1; D remains unclear. In germline, CDR1 is MNHEY, CDR2 SVGAGI. This CDR3 is 13 amino acids long. Trimming shortened V by 2 bases and J by 7 bases, and 9 bases separated the two germline ends. The CDR3 DNA follows: TGTGCCAGCAGTTACAACCCAAGGAATGAGCAGTTCTTC. Encoded protein: CASSYNPRNEQFF.

The genes are TRBV2 and TRBJ2-3; 12 positions agree with TRBD2. Germline values: CDR1 SNHLY, CDR2 FYNNEI. The CDR3 has 15 amino acids. The V gene end was trimmed by 4 bases and the J gene end by 4 bases; junction bases not matched to a gene: 3. CDR3 sequence: CASSVLAGGADTQYF. The DNA for the CDR3 is TGTGCCAGCAGTGTCCTAGCGGGAGGGGCAGATACGCAGTATTTT.

This chain joins TRBV6-1 and TRBJ2-7, with D unclear. V shed 1 base and J shed 0 bases, with 10 bases lying between them. Germline-derived CDR1 and CDR2 are MNHNS and SASEGT. The CDR3 consists of 15 residues. Written as DNA, the CDR3 is TGTGCCAGCAGTGAAGGCTCGACGAGCTCCTACGAGCAGTACTTC. It is translated as CASSEGSTSSYEQYF.

V usage is TRBV6-5 and J usage is TRBJ2-4; a possible D gene is TRBD2 (5 bases). The CDR3 contains 15 residues. In germline, CDR1 is MNHEY, CDR2 SVGAGI. Trimming cost V 4 bases and J 8 bases, with 18 bases left between them. The chain's CDR3 is CASSSNPRGADIQYF. For the CDR3, the DNA is TGTGCCAGCAGTTCCAACCCTCGGGGAGCGGACATTCAGTACTTC.

This clone was found once. The gene calls are TRBV29-1 and TRBJ2-7, with D possibly called TRBD1 or TRBD2 (5 bases each). The germline gives CDR1 SQVTM, CDR2 ANQGSEA. V gave up 4 bases and J gave up 2 bases, with 12 bases separating them. This CDR3 has 13 amino acids. The CDR3 region is CSVGSGTTYEQYF. The CDR3 DNA follows: TGCAGCGTTGGTTCCGGGACGACCTACGAGCAGTACTTC.

The rearrangement uses TRBV5-1 and TRBJ2-2; 7 bases map to TRBD2. CDR1 SGHRS and CDR2 YFSETQ come from the germline V gene. The CDR3 is 15 residues long. Trimming removed 0 bases from V and 5 bases from J; junction bases left unmatched: 4. The CDR3 spells CASSLGLASTGELFF. The CDR3 nucleotides are TGCGCCAGCAGCTTGGGACTAGCAAGTACCGGGGAGCTGTTTTTT.

V usage is TRBV29-1 and J usage is TRBJ2-1; 13 nucleotides agree with TRBD2. CDR1 and CDR2 (germline): SQVTM, ANQGSEA. The V gene end was trimmed by 8 bases and the J gene end by 10 bases; junction bases not matched to a gene: 14. The CDR3 is 15 amino acids. Here the CDR3 DNA reads TGCAGCCCCCGGGGGGGACTAGCGGGATCTCGCGAGCAGTTCTTC. Its protein is CSPRGGLAGSREQFF.

V gene TRBV4-2 combines with J gene TRBJ2-1; D is ambiguous. CDR1 and CDR2 from the germline V gene are LGHNA and YNFKEQ. The CDR3 has 13 amino acids. V was clipped by 6 bases and J by 1 base, with 7 bases between them. CDR3 bases: TGTGCCAGCAGGGGGAAGTCCTACAATGAGCAGTTCTTC. The encoded protein is CASRGKSYNEQFF.

The chain is built from TRBV5-1 and TRBJ2-7, with TRBD1 matching 9 bases. CDR1 and CDR2 from the germline V gene are SGHRS and YFSETQ. This CDR3 is built from 16 residues. The junction had 12 bases not matched to a gene; V was cut back by 1 base and J by 7 bases. CDR3 DNA sequence: TGCGCCAGCAGCTTGTCGAGGACAGGGGCCTTCCCAGAGCAGTACTTC. Translation gives CASSLSRTGAFPEQYF.

The CDR3 DNA follows: TGTGCCAGCAGCGCGACACACACAGGGGATTGGGGAAACATTCAGTACTTC. This encodes CASSATHTGDWGNIQYF. The chain has TRBV6-2 or TRBV6-3 and TRBJ2-4; 7 nucleotides align to TRBD1. The junction had 17 bases not matched to a gene; V was cut back by 6 bases and J by 6 bases. This CDR3 is 17 amino acids long. Germline V gene sequence: CDR1 MNHEY, CDR2 SVGEGT.

This chain connects TRBV7-8 to TRBJ2-3, with TRBD2 matching over 10 bases. The ends lost 5 bases at V and 1 base at J; junction bases unmatched: 6. The CDR3 totals 16 residues. Germline CDR1 and CDR2: SGHVS and FQNEAQ. The CDR3 bases are TGTGCCAGCAGCCCGCCCCTAGCGGGGGGCACAGATACGCAGTATTTT. Its protein is CASSPPLAGGTDTQYF.

The rearrangement links TRBV4-1 to TRBJ1-5; 7 nucleotides match TRBD1. This CDR3 comprises 18 residues. CDR1 MGHRA and CDR2 YSYEKL come from the germline V gene. V was pared by 4 bases and J by 2 bases, with 14 bases of the junction left unmatched. The CDR3 DNA follows: TGCGCCAGCAGCCCGACTCCCAGTAGAGGGGGCGGCAATCAGCCCCAGCATTTT. Protein product: CASSPTPSRGGGNQPQHF.

The chain couples TRBV2 to TRBJ1-1; D remains ambiguous. The CDR3 runs 13 residues. From germline, CDR1 is SNHLY and CDR2 FYNNEI. The V end lost 4 bases, the J end lost 3 bases, and 9 bases lay between the germline ends. CDR3 amino acids: CASSAPEDTEAFF. CDR3 coding DNA: TGTGCCAGCAGTGCGCCAGAAGACACTGAAGCTTTCTTT. Complete variable domain (other parts from reference TRBV2 and TRBJ1-1): EPEVTQTPSHQVTQMGQEVILRCVPISNHLYFYWYRQILGQKVEFLVSFYNNEISEKSEIFDDQFSVERPDGSNFTLKIRSTKLEDSAMYFCASSAPEDTEAFFGQGTRLTVV.

The chain is built from TRBV5-1 and TRBJ1-3; D remains unclear. CDR1 and CDR2 from the germline V gene are SGHRS and YFSETQ. V was cut by 1 base and J by 4 bases, with 6 bases left in between. This CDR3 region has 13 residues. CDR3 residues: CASSLTGGNTIYF. DNA for the CDR3: TGCGCCAGCAGCTTGACTGGAGGAAACACCATATATTTT.

The rearrangement joins TRBV5-1 to TRBJ1-1, with 9 positions matching TRBD1. Germline CDR1 is SGHRS and CDR2 is YFSETQ. V lost 3 bases, J lost 4 bases, and 7 bases stayed unmatched. The CDR3 length is 15 residues. CDR3 nucleotides: TGCGCCAGCAGCTCGACGGGACAGGGAACCACTGAAGCTTTCTTT. It yields the protein CASSSTGQGTTEAFF.

The gene calls are TRBV5-6 and TRBJ1-5; D is ambiguous. CDR1 is SGHDT and CDR2 is YYEEEE in the germline V gene. V was pared by 0 bases and J by 0 bases, with 7 bases between. This CDR3 has 15 residues. The CDR3 here is CASSLGQNSNQPQHF. As DNA, the CDR3 is TGTGCCAGCAGCTTGGGACAAAATAGCAATCAGCCCCAGCATTTT.

The V call is TRBV13, the J call TRBJ1-2, with TRBD1 matching 9 bases. There are 13 residues in the CDR3. Germline CDR1 and CDR2: PRHDT and FYEKMQ (reference sequence). J gave up 8 bases and V 5 bases, and 6 bases lay outside the gene matches. The CDR3 is CASSRQGGSGYTF. In DNA, the CDR3 is TGTGCCAGCAGCAGACAGGGGGGTTCGGGCTACACCTTC.

The gene calls are TRBV20-1 and TRBJ1-5; D not certain. Looked up from germline, CDR1 is DFQATT and CDR2 is SNEGSKA (reference sequence). The CDR3 contains 12 residues. V was shortened by 3 bases and J by 0 bases, with 3 bases between the two germline ends. The CDR3 nucleotides read TGCAGTGCTAGTCCTAGCAATCAGCCCCAGCATTTT. It is translated as CSASPSNQPQHF.

This chain connects TRBV2 to TRBJ1-1; the match to TRBD1 covers 8 bases. The CDR3 is 14 amino acids. The germline gives CDR1 SNHLY, CDR2 FYNNEI. The trim removed 6 bases at V and 1 base at J, leaving 4 bases unmatched. CDR3 loop: CASRDRVGNTEAFF. CDR3 coding DNA: TGTGCCAGCAGGGACAGGGTAGGGAACACTGAAGCTTTCTTT.

The V and J genes are TRBV29-1 and TRBJ2-7, with D possibly matching TRBD1 (5 bases). Germline CDR1 reads SQVTM; CDR2 reads ANQGSEA. The V end was cut by 7 bases, the J end by 9 bases, with 22 bases between. The CDR3 sequence is 13 residues long. For the CDR3, the DNA is TGCAGCGCCAGGGAAGGGCTCCAACCTCTGCAGTACTTC. Protein sequence: CSAREGLQPLQYF.

The chain uses TRBV29-1 and TRBJ2-7; TRBD1 agrees at 7 bases. J lost 2 bases, V lost 1 base, and 5 bases had no gene match. The germline CDR1 and CDR2 sequences are SQVTM and ANQGSEA. The CDR3 loop spans 14 amino acids. The CDR3 bases are TGCAGCGTTGAAGGACAGGGTCTCGCCTACGAGCAGTACTTC. This sequence encodes CSVEGQGLAYEQYF.

V and J are TRBV5-6 and TRBJ1-5, with a tentative D call TRBD1 (6 bases). This CDR3 region has 14 residues. Germline V lookup: CDR1 SGHDT, CDR2 YYEEEE. V was trimmed by 4 bases and J by 3 bases, leaving 11 bases between them. This CDR3 is CASSPRTVNQPQHF. CDR3 DNA: TGTGCCAGCAGCCCCCGGACAGTCAATCAGCCCCAGCATTTT.

In nucleotides, the CDR3 is TGTGCCAGCAGCGTAAACGTCCACCCGGTCATCGAGCAGTACTTC. Its translation is CASSVNVHPVIEQYF. This chain joins TRBV7-2 and TRBJ2-7; no reliable D call. The CDR3 has 15 residues. Germline-derived CDR1 and CDR2 are SGHTA and FQGNSA. The V end lost 5 bases, the J end lost 6 bases, and 20 bases lay between the germline ends.

In this sample, this clone turned up a few times. The rearrangement uses TRBV2 and TRBJ1-1, with 7 nucleotides matching TRBD1. J gave up 0 bases and V 8 bases, and 3 bases lay outside the gene matches. Per germline, CDR1 SNHLY and CDR2 FYNNEI. The CDR3 is 13 residues long. DNA of the CDR3: TGTGCCAGCTACAGGGGAGTGAACACTGAAGCTTTCTTT. It codes for CASYRGVNTEAFF.